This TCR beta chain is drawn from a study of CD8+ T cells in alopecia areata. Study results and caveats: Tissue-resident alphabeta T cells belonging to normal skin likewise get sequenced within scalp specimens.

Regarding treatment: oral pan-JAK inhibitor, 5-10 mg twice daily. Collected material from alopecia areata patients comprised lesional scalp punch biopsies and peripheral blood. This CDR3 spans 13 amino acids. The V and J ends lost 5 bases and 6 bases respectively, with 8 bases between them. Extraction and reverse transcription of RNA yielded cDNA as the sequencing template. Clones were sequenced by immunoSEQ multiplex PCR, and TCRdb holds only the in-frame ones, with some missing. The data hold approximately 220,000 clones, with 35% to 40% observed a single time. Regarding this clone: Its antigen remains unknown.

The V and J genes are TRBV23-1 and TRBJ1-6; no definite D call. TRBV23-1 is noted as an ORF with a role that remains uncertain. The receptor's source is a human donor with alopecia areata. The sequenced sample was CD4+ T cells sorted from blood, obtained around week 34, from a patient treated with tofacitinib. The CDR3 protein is CASSSSINSPLHF. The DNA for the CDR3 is TGCGCCAGCAGTTCTAGTATTAATTCACCCCTCCACTTT.